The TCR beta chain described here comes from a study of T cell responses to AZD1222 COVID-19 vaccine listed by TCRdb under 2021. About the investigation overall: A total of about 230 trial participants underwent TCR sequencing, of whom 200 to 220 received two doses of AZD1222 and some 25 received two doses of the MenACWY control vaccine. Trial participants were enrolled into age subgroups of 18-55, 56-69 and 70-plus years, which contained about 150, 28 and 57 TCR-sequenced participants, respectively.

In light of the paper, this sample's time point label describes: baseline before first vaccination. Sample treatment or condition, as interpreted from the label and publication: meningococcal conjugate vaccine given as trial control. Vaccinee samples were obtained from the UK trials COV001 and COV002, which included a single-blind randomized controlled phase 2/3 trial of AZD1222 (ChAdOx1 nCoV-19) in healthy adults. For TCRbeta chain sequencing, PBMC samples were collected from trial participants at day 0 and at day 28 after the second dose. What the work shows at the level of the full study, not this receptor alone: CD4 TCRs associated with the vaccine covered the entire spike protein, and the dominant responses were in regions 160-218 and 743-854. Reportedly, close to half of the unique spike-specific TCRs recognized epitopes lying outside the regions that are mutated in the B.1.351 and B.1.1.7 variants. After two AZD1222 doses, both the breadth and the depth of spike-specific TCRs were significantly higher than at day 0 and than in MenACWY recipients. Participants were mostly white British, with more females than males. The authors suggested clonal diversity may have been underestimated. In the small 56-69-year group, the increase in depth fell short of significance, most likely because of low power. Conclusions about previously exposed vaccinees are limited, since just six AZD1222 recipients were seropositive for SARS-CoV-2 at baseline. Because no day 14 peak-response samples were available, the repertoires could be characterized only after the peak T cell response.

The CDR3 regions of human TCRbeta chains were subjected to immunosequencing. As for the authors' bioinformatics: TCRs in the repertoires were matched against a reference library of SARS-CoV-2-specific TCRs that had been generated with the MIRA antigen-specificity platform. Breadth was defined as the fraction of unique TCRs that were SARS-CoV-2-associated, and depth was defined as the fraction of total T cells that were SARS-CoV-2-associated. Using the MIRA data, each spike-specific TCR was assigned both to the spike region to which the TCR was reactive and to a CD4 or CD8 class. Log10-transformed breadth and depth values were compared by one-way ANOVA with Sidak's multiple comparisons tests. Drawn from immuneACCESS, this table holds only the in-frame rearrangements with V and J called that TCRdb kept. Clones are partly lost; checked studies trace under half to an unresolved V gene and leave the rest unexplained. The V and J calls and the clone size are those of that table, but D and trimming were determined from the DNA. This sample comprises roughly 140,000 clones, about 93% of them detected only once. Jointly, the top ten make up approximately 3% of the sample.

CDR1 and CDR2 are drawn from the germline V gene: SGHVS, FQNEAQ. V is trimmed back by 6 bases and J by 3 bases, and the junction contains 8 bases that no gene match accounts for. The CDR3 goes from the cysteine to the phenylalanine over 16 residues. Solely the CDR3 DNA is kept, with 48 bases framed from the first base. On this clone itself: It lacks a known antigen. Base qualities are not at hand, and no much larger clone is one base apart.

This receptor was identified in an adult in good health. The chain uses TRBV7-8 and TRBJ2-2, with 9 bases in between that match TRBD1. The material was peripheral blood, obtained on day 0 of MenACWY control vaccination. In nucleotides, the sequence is TGTGCCAGCAGACGGGCCGGGACAGGGTACACCGGGGAGCTGTTTTTT. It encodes CASRRAGTGYTGELFF.